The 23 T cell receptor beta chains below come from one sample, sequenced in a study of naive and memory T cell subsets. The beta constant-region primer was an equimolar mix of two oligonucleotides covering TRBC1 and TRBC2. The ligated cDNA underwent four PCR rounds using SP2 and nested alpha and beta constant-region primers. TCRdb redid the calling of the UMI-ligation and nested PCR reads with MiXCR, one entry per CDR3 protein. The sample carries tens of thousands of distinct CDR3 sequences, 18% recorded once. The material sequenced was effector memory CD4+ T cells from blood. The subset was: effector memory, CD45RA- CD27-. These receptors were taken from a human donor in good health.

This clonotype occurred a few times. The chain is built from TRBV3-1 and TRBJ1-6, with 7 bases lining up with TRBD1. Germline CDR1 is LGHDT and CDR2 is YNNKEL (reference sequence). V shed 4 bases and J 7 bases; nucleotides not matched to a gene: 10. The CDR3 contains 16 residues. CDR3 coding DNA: TGTGCCAGCAGCCTGGGGACCGGGACAGCGAATTCACCCCTCCACTTT. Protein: CASSLGTGTANSPLHF.

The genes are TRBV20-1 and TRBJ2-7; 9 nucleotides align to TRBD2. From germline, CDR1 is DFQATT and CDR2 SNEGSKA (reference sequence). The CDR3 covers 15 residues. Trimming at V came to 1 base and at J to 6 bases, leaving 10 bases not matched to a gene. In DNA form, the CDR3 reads TGCAGTGCTAGAGTCCCAGTAGCGGGAGCTTCCGAGCAGTACTTC. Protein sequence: CSARVPVAGASEQYF.

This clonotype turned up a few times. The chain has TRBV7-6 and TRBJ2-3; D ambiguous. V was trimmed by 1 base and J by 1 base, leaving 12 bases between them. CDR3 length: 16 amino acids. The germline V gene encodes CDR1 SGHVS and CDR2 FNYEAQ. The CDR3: CASSLGALKGTDTQYF. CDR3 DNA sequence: TGTGCCAGCAGCTTAGGGGCATTAAAAGGCACAGATACGCAGTATTTT.

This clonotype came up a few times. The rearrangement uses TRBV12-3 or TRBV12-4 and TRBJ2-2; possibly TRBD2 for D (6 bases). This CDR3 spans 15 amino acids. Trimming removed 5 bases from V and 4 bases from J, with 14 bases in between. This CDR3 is CASSPSGGITGELFF. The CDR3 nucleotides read TGTGCCAGCAGTCCTTCGGGCGGGATCACCGGGGAGCTGTTTTTT.

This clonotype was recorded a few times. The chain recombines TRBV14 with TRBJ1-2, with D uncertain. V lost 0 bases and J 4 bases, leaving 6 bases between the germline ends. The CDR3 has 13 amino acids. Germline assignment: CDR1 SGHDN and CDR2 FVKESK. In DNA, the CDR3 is TGTGCCAGCAGCCAAGATTCCGTCTATGGCTACACCTTC. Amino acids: CASSQDSVYGYTF.

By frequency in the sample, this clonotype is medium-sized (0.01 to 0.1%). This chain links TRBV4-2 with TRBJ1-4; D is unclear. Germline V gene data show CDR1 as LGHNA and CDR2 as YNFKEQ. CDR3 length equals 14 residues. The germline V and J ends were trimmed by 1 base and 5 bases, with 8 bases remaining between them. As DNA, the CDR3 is TGTGCCAGCAGCCAAGCCACAGAAAATGAAAAACTGTTTTTT. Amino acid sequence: CASSQATENEKLFF.

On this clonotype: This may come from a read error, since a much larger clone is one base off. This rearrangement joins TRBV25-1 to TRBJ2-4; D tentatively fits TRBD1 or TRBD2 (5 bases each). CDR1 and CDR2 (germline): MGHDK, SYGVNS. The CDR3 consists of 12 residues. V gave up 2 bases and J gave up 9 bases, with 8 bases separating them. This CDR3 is CASSEGGPIQYF. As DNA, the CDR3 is TGTGCCAGCAGTGAAGGGGGACCCATTCAGTACTTC.

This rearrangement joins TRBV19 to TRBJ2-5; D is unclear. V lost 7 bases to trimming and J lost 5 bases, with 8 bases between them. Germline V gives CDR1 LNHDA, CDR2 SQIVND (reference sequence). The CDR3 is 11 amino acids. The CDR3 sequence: CASTADETQYF. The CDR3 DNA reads TGTGCCAGTACTGCCGATGAGACCCAGTACTTC.

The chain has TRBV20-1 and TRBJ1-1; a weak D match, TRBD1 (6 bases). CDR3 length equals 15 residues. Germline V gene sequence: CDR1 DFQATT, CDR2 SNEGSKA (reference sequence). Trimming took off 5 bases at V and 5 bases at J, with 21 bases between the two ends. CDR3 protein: CSASTTGRGRTEAFF. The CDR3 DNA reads TGCAGTGCTTCGACTACAGGGCGGGGAAGGACTGAAGCTTTCTTT.

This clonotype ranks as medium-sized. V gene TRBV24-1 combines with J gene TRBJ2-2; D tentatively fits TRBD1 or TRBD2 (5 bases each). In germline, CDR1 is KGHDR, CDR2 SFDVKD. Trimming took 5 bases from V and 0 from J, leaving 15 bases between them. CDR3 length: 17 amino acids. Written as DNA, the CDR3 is TGTGCCACCAGTGGTCCCTACGGGACCGCGAACACCGGGGAGCTGTTTTTT. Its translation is CATSGPYGTANTGELFF.

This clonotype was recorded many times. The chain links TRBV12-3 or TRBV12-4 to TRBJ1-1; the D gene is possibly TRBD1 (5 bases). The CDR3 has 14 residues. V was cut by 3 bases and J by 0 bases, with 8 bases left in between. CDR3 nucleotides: TGTGCCAGCAGTTTGAGGGGAATGAACACTGAAGCTTTCTTT. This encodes CASSLRGMNTEAFF.

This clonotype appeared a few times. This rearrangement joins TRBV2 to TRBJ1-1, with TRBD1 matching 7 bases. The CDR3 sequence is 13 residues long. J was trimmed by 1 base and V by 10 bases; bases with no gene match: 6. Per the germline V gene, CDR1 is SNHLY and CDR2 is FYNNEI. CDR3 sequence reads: CATAGTANTEAFF. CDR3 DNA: TGTGCCACAGCCGGGACAGCGAACACTGAAGCTTTCTTT.

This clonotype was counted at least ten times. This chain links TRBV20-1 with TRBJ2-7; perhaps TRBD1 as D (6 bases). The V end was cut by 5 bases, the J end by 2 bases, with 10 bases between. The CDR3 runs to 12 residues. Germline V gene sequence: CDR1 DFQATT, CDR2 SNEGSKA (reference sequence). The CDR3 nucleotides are TGCAGTGCTGCCGGGGACACCTACGAGCAGTACTTC. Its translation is CSAAGDTYEQYF.

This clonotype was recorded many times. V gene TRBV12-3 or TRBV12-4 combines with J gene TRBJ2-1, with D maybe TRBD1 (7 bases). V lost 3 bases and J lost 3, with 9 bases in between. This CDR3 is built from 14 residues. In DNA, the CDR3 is TGTGCCAGCAGTTTCCAGGGGGGCTACAATGAGCAGTTCTTC. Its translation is CASSFQGGYNEQFF.

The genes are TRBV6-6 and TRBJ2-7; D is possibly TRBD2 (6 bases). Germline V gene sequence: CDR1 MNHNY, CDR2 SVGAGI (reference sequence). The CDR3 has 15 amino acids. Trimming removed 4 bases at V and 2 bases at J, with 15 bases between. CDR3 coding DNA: TGTGCCAGCAGTTCTCTTTTGGGACTCGCCTACGAGCAGTACTTC. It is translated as CASSSLLGLAYEQYF.

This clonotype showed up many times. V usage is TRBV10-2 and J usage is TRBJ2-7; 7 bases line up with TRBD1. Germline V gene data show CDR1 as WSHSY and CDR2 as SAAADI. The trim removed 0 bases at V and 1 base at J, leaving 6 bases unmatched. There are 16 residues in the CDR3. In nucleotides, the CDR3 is TGCGCCAGCAGTGAGTCGAGGTGGGGACAGTCCTACGAGCAGTACTTC. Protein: CASSESRWGQSYEQYF.

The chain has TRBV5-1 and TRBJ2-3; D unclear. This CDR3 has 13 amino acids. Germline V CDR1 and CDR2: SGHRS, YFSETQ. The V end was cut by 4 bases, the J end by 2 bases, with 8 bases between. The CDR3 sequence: CASSLSITDTQYF. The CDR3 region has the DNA TGCGCCAGCAGCCTTAGCATCACAGATACGCAGTATTTT. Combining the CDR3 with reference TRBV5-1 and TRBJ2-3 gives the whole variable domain KAGVTQTPRYLIKTRGQQVTLSCSPISGHRSVSWYQQTPGQGLQFLFEYFSETQRNKGNFPGRFSGRQFSNSRSEMNVSTLELGDSALYLCASSLSITDTQYFGPGTRLTVL.

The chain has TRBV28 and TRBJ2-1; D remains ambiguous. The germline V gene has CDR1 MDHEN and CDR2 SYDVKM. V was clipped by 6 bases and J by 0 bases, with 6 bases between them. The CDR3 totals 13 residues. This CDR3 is CASRQSSYNEQFF. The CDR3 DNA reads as TGTGCCAGCAGACAGAGCTCCTACAATGAGCAGTTCTTC.

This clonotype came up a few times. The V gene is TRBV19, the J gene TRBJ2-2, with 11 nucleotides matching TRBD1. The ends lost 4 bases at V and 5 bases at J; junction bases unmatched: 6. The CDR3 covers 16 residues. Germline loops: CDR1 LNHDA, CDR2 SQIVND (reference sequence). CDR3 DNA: TGTGCCAGTAGTAGCTGGACAGGGGGCCGGACCGGGGAGCTGTTTTTT. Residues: CASSSWTGGRTGELFF.

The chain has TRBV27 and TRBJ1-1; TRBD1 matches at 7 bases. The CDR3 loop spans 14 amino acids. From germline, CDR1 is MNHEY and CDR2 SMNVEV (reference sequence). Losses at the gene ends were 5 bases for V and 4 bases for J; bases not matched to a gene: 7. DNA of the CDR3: TGTGCCAGCAGTCGCAGGGGGGGTGCCACTGAAGCTTTCTTT. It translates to CASSRRGGATEAFF.

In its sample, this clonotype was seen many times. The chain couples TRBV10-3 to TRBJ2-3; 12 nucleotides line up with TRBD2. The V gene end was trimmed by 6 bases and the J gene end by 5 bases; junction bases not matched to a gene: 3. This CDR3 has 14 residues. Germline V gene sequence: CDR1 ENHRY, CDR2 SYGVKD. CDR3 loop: CAISRLAGEDTQYF. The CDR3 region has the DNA TGTGCCATCAGCAGACTAGCGGGAGAAGATACGCAGTATTTT.

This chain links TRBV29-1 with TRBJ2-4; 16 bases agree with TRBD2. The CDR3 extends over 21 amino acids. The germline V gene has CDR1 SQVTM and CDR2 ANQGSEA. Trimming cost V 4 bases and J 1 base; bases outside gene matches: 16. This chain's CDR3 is CSVGGAPGTGLAGGAKNIQYF. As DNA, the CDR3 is TGCAGCGTTGGGGGGGCCCCTGGGACGGGACTAGCGGGAGGGGCCAAAAACATTCAGTACTTC. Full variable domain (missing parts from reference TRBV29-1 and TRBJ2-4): SAVISQKPSRDICQRGTSLTIQCQVDSQVTMMFWYRQQPGQSLTLIATANQGSEATYESGFVIDKFPISRPNLTFSTLTVSNMSPEDSSIYLCSVGGAPGTGLAGGAKNIQYFGAGTRLSVL.

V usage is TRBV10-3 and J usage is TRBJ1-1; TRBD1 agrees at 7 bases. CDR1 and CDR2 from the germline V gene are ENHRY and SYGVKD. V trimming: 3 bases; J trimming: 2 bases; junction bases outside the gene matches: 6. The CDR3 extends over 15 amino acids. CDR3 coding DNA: TGTGCCATCAGTGAACGAGGGACAGCCAACACTGAAGCTTTCTTT. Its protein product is CAISERGTANTEAFF.